These T cell receptor beta chains were read from a single sample in a study of ipilimumab plus nivolumab after autologous stem cell transplantation. Data came from immunoSEQ multiplex PCR; TCRdb stores just in-frame clones and leaves some out. The sample consists of 15,000 to 20,000 clones, about four fifths of them appearing once. Here the sequenced sample was PBMCs, taken in a trial of ipilimumab plus nivolumab as post-transplant consolidation. These receptors were taken from a male donor with diffuse large B-cell lymphoma. Both conserved end residues are trimmed from each CDR3. Each record gives: J gene, V gene, D gene, CDR3 protein. A D gene is named only where the DNA matches it firmly.

>TRBJ2-7|TRBV18|-
ASSYTRDYEQY
>TRBJ2-3|TRBV9|-
ASSVGGQPATDTQY
>TRBJ1-2|TRBV28|-
ASSTSQSYGYT
>TRBJ1-4|TRBV18|-
ASSPGGSNEKLF
>TRBJ2-1|TRBV4-2|-
ASSQDFFGSNRGSDEQF
>TRBJ2-6|TRBV5-6|-
ASSLERSGANVLT
>TRBJ2-2|TRBV10-1|-
ASRAMNTGELF
>TRBJ2-5|TRBV7-3|-
ASSLTGLTGKETQY
>TRBJ2-7|TRBV6-1|TRBD1
ASRGQVSYEQY
>TRBJ2-1|TRBV4-1|-
ASSHLGGEQF
>TRBJ2-3|TRBV7-9|-
ASSSRAFTIGGLADTQY
>TRBJ1-4|TRBV19|-
ASSTRDGGYHNEKLF
>TRBJ2-1|TRBV6-5|-
ASGSNEQF
>TRBJ1-1|TRBV29-1|-
SVGMTGEAF
>TRBJ2-2|TRBV6-4|-
ASSGRLQGSTGELF
>TRBJ2-7|TRBV5-1|TRBD1
ASSLGHRDSTYEQY
>TRBJ2-1|TRBV9|-
TSSVRRGSSYNEQF
>TRBJ2-5|TRBV11-2|TRBD2
ASSFNTGGRLETQY
>TRBJ2-5|TRBV6-1|TRBD2
ASSETRTGGKETQY
>TRBJ2-3|TRBV9|-
ASNRGGVPDTQY
>TRBJ2-5|TRBV6-1|-
ASSEGSAGETQY
>TRBJ2-5|TRBV9|-
ASSVGVAAQETQY
>TRBJ2-7|TRBV4-3|-
ASSQVRGREQY
>TRBJ2-7|TRBV5-5|TRBD2
ASSFSRGGGYEQY
>TRBJ1-1|TRBV4-2|-
ASSAGRLGNTEAF
>TRBJ2-1|TRBV2|-
ASSVDRPLYNEQF
>TRBJ2-5|TRBV19|-
ASSPRTTQETQY
>TRBJ2-1|TRBV10-3|-
AISESTTNEQF
>TRBJ2-1|TRBV12-5|-
ASGLGQGRDWEQF
>TRBJ2-7|TRBV5-1|TRBD2
ASSRRLAGAYEQY
>TRBJ2-5|TRBV11-2|-
ASSLNRGGQETQY
>TRBJ2-5|TRBV10-3|TRBD2
AISTGTSGGDQETQY
>TRBJ2-1|TRBV5-8|-
ASSPRPLVPIHSGSEQF
>TRBJ1-5|TRBV7-3|-
ASSAKWRTNQPQH
>TRBJ1-4|TRBV6-6|TRBD1
ASKPDRGRREKLF
>TRBJ2-1|TRBV7-2|-
ASSLVGTGSYNEQF
>TRBJ2-2|TRBV29-1|TRBD2
SVAQRGPAYTGELF
>TRBJ1-1|TRBV4-2|-
ASGRTLNTEAF
>TRBJ2-7|TRBV27|-
ASSTGTSYEQY
>TRBJ2-1|TRBV19|-
ASSRQGIVGDEQF
>TRBJ1-2|TRBV5-8|-
ASSLGQGFRFGYT
>TRBJ2-1|TRBV9|-
ASSVARGPRNEQF
>TRBJ2-1|TRBV2|TRBD1
ASSARDRGLNEQF
>TRBJ1-4|TRBV6-1|TRBD1
ASSGRTGVELF
>TRBJ1-5|TRBV4-1|-
ASSQVRGNQPQH
>TRBJ1-2|TRBV19|-
ASNKRQGVGGYT
>TRBJ1-2|TRBV7-9|-
ASSLYPANYGYT
>TRBJ1-4|TRBV11-2|-
ASSLVRGPLEKLF
>TRBJ2-1|TRBV6-1|-
ASSEVARGNNEQF
>TRBJ2-1|TRBV27|-
ASSLWTGSSYNEQF
>TRBJ2-7|TRBV7-2|-
ASSFAGQSSYEQY
>TRBJ2-7|TRBV12-5|-
ASGRQDEQY
>TRBJ2-2|TRBV6-4|-
ASSVSPARDTGELF
>TRBJ2-7|TRBV4-2|-
ASSHGIGETEQY
>TRBJ2-1|TRBV2|TRBD1
ASSAQGDGVGEQF
>TRBJ2-7|TRBV29-1|-
SVVREGYEQY
>TRBJ2-3|TRBV29-1|TRBD2
SVEGGSTDTQY